The rows below give T cell receptor beta chains drawn from one sample of a study of regulatory T cells in long-lasting Graves disease. TCRdb ran MiXCR on the multiplex PCR reads and lists one entry per CDR3 protein. Of 560,000 or so distinct CDR3 sequences in the sample, about 15% are singletons; the top ten hold 9.5% to 15%. These data are also associated with another study on T cells in Graves' hyperthyroidism and ophthalmopathy.

The material sequenced was peripheral blood mononuclear cells (PBMCs), taken at new diagnosis, from a patient treated with antithyroid drugs. The origin of the receptors is a man aged 18 to 30 with Graves disease. Both conserved end residues are part of each CDR3. The D gene is left open where the match is weak. Rows may omit the clone size; those that give it use once, few, many or a size class.

CDR3nt	CDR3aa	abundance	d_gene	v_gene	j_gene
TGCAGTGCAAACCACCCAGTTCTCGACTCTACGCAGTATTTT	CSANHPVLDSTQYF	NA	NA	TRBV20-1	TRBJ2-3
TGCGCCAGCAGCCAGACGAACAGGGGGCTCGAGCAGTACTTC	CASSQTNRGLEQYF	NA	TRBD1	TRBV5-1	TRBJ2-7
TGTGCCAGCTCCCCTGGGGGGGACCGAAAGTACGAGCAGTACTTC	CASSPGGDRKYEQYF	NA	TRBD2	TRBV18	TRBJ2-7
TGTGCCAGCAGCGTGTCCCAATATGGCTACACCTTC	CASSVSQYGYTF	few	NA	TRBV13	TRBJ1-2
TGTGCCAGCAGCCCCGACACCTACGGTGAAAAACTGTTTTTT	CASSPDTYGEKLFF	many	NA	TRBV28	TRBJ1-4
TGCGCCAGCAGCACGAGTGAGTTATACGAGCAGTACTTC	CASSTSELYEQYF	many	NA	TRBV5-1	TRBJ2-7
TGTGCCAGCAGTGAAGGCCCCGGGGGCTACACCTTC	CASSEGPGGYTF	many	NA	TRBV6-1	TRBJ1-2
TGTGCCAGCAGTTTAGAACGGACTAACGATGAAAAACTGTTTTTT	CASSLERTNDEKLFF	few	NA	TRBV12-3/TRBV12-4	TRBJ1-4
TGTGCCAGCAAGGTTACTAGCGGGCCAGATACGCAGTATTTT	CASKVTSGPDTQYF	many	TRBD2	TRBV6-1	TRBJ2-3
TGTGCCAGCAGTCCCCCTAGCGGAAATTACAATGAGCAGTTCTTC	CASSPPSGNYNEQFF	many	TRBD2	TRBV2	TRBJ2-1
TGTGCCAGCAGCGCAAGACTAGGGGGTGCCACCGGGGAGCTGTTTTTT	CASSARLGGATGELFF	NA	NA	TRBV3-1	TRBJ2-2
TGTGCCAGCAGTCGCCGACAGGACTCCTACGAGCAGTACTTC	CASSRRQDSYEQYF	many	NA	TRBV27	TRBJ2-7
TGTGCCAGCAGCGCGTCGGGGGTCAATCAGCCCCAGCATTTT	CASSASGVNQPQHF	many	NA	TRBV6-1	TRBJ1-5
TGCGCCAGCAGCTTGGAGCAGGGGAGGAACACCGGGGAGCTGTTTTTT	CASSLEQGRNTGELFF	many	NA	TRBV5-1	TRBJ2-2
TGTGCCAGCAGTTGGGCAGGGGGCCCTAATGAGCAGTTCTTC	CASSWAGGPNEQFF	many	TRBD1	TRBV27	TRBJ2-1
TGTGCCAGCAGTTTATCTTGGGCGACTGAAGCTTTCTTT	CASSLSWATEAFF	NA	NA	TRBV27	TRBJ1-1
TGCAGTGCCATTAGCGGCTCCTACAATGAGCAGTTCTTC	CSAISGSYNEQFF	many	NA	TRBV20-1	TRBJ2-1
TGTGCCACCAGTGACCCTCGAGGGGGCTACACAGATACGCAGTATTTT	CATSDPRGGYTDTQYF	few	TRBD1	TRBV24-1	TRBJ2-3
TGTGCCAGCAGTTCCAGACTAGCTAACGAGCAGTACTTC	CASSSRLANEQYF	many	TRBD2	TRBV12-3/TRBV12-4	TRBJ2-7
TGTGCCAGCAGTTACTTCCCGGTCACGACGGAAAAGCAGACCCAGTACTTC	CASSYFPVTTEKQTQYF	few	NA	TRBV6-2/TRBV6-3	TRBJ2-5
TGTGCCAGCAGCCCGCGGGACGGCAGGTCCTACGAGCAGTACTTC	CASSPRDGRSYEQYF	many	NA	TRBV7-8	TRBJ2-7
TGTGCCAGTCTCAAAGGGACAGGGGAAAATGAGCAGTTCTTC	CASLKGTGENEQFF	few	TRBD1	TRBV19	TRBJ2-1
TGTGCCAGCAGCGCCCCACCCGGGCCGAATGAGCAGTTCTTC	CASSAPPGPNEQFF	NA	NA	TRBV9	TRBJ2-1
TGCAGTGCTACTGGGGGCGAGTACGAGCAGTACTTC	CSATGGEYEQYF	many	NA	TRBV20-1	TRBJ2-7
TGTGCCACCAGTGACCCAGGACAGTTCTATGGCTACACCTTC	CATSDPGQFYGYTF	NA	NA	TRBV24-1	TRBJ1-2
TGTGCCAGCAGCTCGACCGGTGGCTACACCTTC	CASSSTGGYTF	many	NA	TRBV12-3/TRBV12-4	TRBJ1-2
TGTGCCAGCAGCCAAGGTCTCGCGGGAGGGCCAAATTCGAACATTCAGTACTTC	CASSQGLAGGPNSNIQYF	few	TRBD2	TRBV3-1	TRBJ2-4
TGTGCCAGTAGTATAAAGCCGGCGGGAGGCGACTACGAGCAGTACTTC	CASSIKPAGGDYEQYF	NA	TRBD2	TRBV19	TRBJ2-7
TGTGCCAGCAGGACACCGGTAGGCGGGGAGCTGTTTTTT	CASRTPVGGELFF	many	NA	TRBV28	TRBJ2-2
TGTGCCTGGAGTCGTACGGGAGGGTACAATGAGCAGTTCTTC	CAWSRTGGYNEQFF	NA	TRBD2	TRBV30	TRBJ2-1
TGTGCCAGCAGTGAAGGATGGGGCTCCAATCAGCCCCAGCATTTT	CASSEGWGSNQPQHF	NA	NA	TRBV6-1	TRBJ1-5
TGTGCCAGCAGTGGCAGAGGCGGGAGGGTCGAGACCCAGTACTTC	CASSGRGGRVETQYF	few	TRBD2	TRBV2	TRBJ2-5
TGTGCCAGCAGTCCTCACTCAGGCAGGGAGGTCTATGGCTACACCTTC	CASSPHSGREVYGYTF	many	NA	TRBV27	TRBJ1-2
TGTGCCAGCAGTTTACGGACATATACCGGGGAGCTGTTTTTT	CASSLRTYTGELFF	many	NA	TRBV27	TRBJ2-2
TGCGCCAGCAGCTTGGCGGCGGGAGGGTCAGATACGCAGTATTTT	CASSLAAGGSDTQYF	NA	TRBD2	TRBV5-1	TRBJ2-3
TGTGCCAGCAGTCCCTCTCTAGCGGGAGTCGCCTACGAGCAGTACTTC	CASSPSLAGVAYEQYF	many	TRBD2	TRBV28	TRBJ2-7
TGTGCCAGCAGTGAAGCACCCGAAACCCTCCCGGTCCATCAGTATTTT	CASSEAPETLPVHQYF	NA	NA	TRBV2	TRBJ2-3
TGTGCCAGCAGTCTCCCAGGGTCGGGGACAGATACGCAGTATTTT	CASSLPGSGTDTQYF	many	NA	TRBV28	TRBJ2-3
TGCGCCAGCAGTGATGGGAATGAGCAGTTCTTC	CASSDGNEQFF	many	NA	TRBV10-2	TRBJ2-1
TGTGCTAGTGCCAAACTGGCAGATTATAGCAATCAGCCCCAGCATTTT	CASAKLADYSNQPQHF	many	NA	TRBV12-5	TRBJ1-5
TGTGCCAGCAGTTACGGGGACACCTTTCGGGAGCAGTACTTC	CASSYGDTFREQYF	NA	NA	TRBV6-4	TRBJ2-7
TGTGCCAGCACCCCAGAGGGGAACAATCAGCCCCAGCATTTT	CASTPEGNNQPQHF	many	NA	TRBV2	TRBJ1-5